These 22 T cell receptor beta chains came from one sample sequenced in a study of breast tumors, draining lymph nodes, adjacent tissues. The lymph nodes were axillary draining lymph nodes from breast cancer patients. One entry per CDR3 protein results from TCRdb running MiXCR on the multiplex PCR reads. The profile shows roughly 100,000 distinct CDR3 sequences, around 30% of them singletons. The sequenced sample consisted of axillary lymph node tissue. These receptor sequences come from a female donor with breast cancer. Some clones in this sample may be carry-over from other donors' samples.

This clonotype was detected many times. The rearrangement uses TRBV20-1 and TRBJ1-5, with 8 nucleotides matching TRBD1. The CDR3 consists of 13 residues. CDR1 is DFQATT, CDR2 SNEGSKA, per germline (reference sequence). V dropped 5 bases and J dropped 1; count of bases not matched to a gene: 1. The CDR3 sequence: CSAQGASNQPQHF. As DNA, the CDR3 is TGCAGTGCTCAGGGGGCAAGCAATCAGCCCCAGCATTTT.

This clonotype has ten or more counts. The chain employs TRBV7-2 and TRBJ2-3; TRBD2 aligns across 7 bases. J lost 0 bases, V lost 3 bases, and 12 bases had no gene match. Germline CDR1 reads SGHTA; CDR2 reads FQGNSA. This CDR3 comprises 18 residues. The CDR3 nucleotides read TGTGCCAGCAGCTTCAAAAGAGGGACTACACCTAGCACAGATACGCAGTATTTT. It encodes CASSFKRGTTPSTDTQYF.

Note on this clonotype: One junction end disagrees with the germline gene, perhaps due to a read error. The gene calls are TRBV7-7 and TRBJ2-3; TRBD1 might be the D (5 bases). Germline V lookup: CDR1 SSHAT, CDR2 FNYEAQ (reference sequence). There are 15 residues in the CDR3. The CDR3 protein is CASSLKGALTDTQYF. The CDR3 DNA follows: TGTGCTAGCAGCTTAAAAGGGGCTCTCACAGATACGCAGTATTTT.

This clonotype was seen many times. As DNA, the CDR3 is TGTGCCAGCTCCCGGACAGGGGGCGAGGATGGCTACACCTTC. Translated, it gives CASSRTGGEDGYTF. The genes are TRBV18 and TRBJ1-2, with 11 bases aligning to TRBD1. V shed 6 bases, J shed 6 bases, and the junction held 6 bases outside the gene matches. There are 14 residues in the CDR3. In germline, CDR1 is KGHSH, CDR2 LQKENI.

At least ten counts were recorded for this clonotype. The CDR3 is CSARPQFIGGQRIPYEQYF. The DNA of the CDR3 is TGCAGTGCTAGGCCGCAATTTATCGGGGGACAGAGAATCCCCTACGAGCAGTACTTC. The chain has TRBV20-1 and TRBJ2-7; weak D call: TRBD1 (7 bases). The V and J ends lost 3 bases and 2 bases respectively, with 29 bases between them. Germline CDR1 reads DFQATT; CDR2 reads SNEGSKA (reference sequence). CDR3 length: 19 amino acids.

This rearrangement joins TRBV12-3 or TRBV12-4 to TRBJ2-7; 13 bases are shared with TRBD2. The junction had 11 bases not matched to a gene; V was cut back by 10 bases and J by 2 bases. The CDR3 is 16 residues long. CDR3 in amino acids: CATNGGTSGNPYEQYF. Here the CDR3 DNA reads TGTGCCACCAACGGGGGGACTAGCGGGAACCCCTACGAGCAGTACTTC.

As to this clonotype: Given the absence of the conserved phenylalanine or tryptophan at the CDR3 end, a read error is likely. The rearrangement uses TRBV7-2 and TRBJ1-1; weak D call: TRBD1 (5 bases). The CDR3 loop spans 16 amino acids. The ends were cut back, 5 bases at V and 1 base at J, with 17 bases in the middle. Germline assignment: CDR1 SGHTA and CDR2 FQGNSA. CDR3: CASSPTSGGTNTEAFC. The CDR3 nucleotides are TGTGCCAGCAGCCCCACGTCTGGGGGGACGAACACTGAAGCTTTCTGT.

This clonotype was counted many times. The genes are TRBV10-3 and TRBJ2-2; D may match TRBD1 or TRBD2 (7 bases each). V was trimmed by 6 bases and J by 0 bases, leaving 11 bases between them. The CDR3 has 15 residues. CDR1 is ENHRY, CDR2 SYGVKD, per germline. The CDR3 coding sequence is TGTGCCATCAGGACAGGGACTACGAACACCGGGGAGCTGTTTTTT. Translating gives CAIRTGTTNTGELFF.

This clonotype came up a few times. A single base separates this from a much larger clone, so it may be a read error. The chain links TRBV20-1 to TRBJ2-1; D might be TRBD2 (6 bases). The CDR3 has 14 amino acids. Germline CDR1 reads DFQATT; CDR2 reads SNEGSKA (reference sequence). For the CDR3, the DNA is TGCAGTGCTAGGGGGGGAGTCTCCTACACTGAGCAGTTCTTC. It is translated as CSARGGVSYTEQFF.

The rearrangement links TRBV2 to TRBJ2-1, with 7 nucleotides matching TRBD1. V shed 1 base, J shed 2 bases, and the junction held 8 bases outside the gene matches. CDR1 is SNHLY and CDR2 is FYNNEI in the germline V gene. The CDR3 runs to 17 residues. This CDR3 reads CASSEGCRDSPYNEQFF. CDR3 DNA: TGTGCCAGCAGTGAAGGGTGCCGGGACAGTCCCTACAATGAGCAGTTCTTC. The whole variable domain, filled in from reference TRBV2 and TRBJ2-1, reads EPEVTQTPSHQVTQMGQEVILRCVPISNHLYFYWYRQILGQKVEFLVSFYNNEISEKSEIFDDQFSVERPDGSNFTLKIRSTKLEDSAMYFCASSEGCRDSPYNEQFFGPGTRLTVL.

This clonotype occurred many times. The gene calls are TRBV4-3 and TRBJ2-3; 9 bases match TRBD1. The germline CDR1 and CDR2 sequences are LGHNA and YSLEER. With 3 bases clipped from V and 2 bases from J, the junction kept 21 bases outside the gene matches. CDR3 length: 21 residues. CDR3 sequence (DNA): TGCGCCAGCAGCCAGGGACTGGACAGGGGAGGAGGGCCTGGGGCCACAGATACGCAGTATTTT. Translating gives CASSQGLDRGGGPGATDTQYF.

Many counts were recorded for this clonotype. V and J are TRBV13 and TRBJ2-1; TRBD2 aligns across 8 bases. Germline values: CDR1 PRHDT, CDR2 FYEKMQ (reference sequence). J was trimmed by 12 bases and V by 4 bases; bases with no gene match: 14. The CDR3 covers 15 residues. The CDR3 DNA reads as TGTGCCAGCAGCTCGGGAGGGACCCGGACGACAGGGCAGTTCTTC. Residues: CASSSGGTRTTGQFF.

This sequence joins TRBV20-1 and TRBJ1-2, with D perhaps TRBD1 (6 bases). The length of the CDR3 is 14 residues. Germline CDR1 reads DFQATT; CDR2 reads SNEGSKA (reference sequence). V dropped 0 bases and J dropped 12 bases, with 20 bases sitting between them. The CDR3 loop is CSARDPGRGSGNTF. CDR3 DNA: TGCAGTGCTAGAGATCCGGGCAGGGGCTCTGGAAACACCTTC.

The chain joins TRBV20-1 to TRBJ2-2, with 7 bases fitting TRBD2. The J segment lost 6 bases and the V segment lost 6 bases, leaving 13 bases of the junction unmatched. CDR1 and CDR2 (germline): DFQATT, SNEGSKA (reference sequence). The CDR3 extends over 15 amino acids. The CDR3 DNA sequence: TGCAGTGCCAGCAGTTGGTCCGGGAGGCCCGGGGAGCTGTTTTTT. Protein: CSASSWSGRPGELFF.

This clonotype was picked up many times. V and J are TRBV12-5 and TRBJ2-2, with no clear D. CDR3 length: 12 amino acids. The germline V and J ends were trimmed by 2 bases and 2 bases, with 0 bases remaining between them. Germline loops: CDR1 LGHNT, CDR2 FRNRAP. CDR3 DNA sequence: TGTGCTAGTGGTTTGAACACCGGGGAGCTGTTTTTT. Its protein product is CASGLNTGELFF.

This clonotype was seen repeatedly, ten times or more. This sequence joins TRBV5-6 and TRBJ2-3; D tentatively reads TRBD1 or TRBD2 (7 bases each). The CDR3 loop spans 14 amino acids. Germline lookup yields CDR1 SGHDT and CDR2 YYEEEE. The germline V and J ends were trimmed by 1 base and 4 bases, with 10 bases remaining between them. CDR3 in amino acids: CASSLQGGADTQYF. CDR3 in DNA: TGTGCCAGCAGCTTGCAGGGGGGGGCAGATACGCAGTATTTT.

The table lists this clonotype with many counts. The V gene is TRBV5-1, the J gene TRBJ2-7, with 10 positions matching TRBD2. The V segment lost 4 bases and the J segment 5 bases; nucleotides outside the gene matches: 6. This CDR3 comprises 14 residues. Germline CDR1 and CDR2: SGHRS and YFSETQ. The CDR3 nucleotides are TGCGCCAGCAGCAATCTAGCGGGAGTCCACGAGCAGTACTTC. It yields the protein CASSNLAGVHEQYF.

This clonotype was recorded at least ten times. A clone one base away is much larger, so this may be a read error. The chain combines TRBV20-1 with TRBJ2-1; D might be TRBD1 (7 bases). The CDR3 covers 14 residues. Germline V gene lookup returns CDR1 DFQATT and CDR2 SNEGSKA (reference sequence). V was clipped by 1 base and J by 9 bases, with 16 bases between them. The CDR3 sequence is CSARVTGRNTEQFF. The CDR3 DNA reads TGCAGTGCTAGAGTGACAGGGAGGAACACTGAGCAGTTCTTC.

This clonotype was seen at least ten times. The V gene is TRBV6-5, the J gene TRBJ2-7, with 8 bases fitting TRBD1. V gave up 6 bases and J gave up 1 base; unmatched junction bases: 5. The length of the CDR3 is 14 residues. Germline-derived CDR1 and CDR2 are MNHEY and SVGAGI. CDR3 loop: CASRRGQESYEQYF. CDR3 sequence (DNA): TGTGCCAGCAGACGGGGACAGGAGTCCTACGAGCAGTACTTC.

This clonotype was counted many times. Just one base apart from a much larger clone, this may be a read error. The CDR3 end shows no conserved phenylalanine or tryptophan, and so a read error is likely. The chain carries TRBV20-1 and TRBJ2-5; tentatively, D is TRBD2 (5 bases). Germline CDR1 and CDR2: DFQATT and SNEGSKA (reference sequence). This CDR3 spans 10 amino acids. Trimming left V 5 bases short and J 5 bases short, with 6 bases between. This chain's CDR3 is CSAGGETQYS. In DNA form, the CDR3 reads TGCAGTGCTGGCGGGGAGACCCAGTACTCC.

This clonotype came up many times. The CDR3 loop is CASSLEQVLETQYF. In DNA form, the CDR3 reads TGCGCCAGCAGCTTGGAACAGGTCTTGGAGACCCAGTACTTC. The chain has TRBV5-1 and TRBJ2-5, with D maybe TRBD1 (5 bases). The CDR3 has 14 residues. CDR1 SGHRS and CDR2 YFSETQ come from the germline V gene. Trimming stripped 0 bases from V and 5 bases from J, with 11 bases between.

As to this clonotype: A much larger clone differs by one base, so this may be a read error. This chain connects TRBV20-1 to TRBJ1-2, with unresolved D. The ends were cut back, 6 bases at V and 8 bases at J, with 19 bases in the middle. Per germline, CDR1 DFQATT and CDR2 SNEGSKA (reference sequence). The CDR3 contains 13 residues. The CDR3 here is CSALIRGIVGYTF. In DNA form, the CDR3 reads TGCAGTGCCCTAATACGGGGTATAGTGGGCTACACCTTC.